Below are 26 T cell receptor beta chains sequenced from a single sample in a study of Graves' ophthalmopathy and Graves' hyperthyroidism. RNA served as the template for amplifying TCR beta CDR3 regions. The authors performed first-round RT-PCR with HTBI primers and then a second-round multiplex PCR. TCRdb reprocessed the multiplex PCR reads with MiXCR, giving one entry per CDR3 protein. The profile shows a few hundred thousand distinct CDR3 sequences, 20% to 25% of them singletons. The sequencing input was peripheral blood. Receptor source: a woman in her forties or fifties with Graves' ophthalmopathy.

The chain employs TRBV4-1 and TRBJ2-5; D may be TRBD2 (5 bases). The germline V and J ends were trimmed by 1 base and 3 bases, with 12 bases remaining between them. The germline V gene encodes CDR1 MGHRA and CDR2 YSYEKL. This CDR3 has 15 amino acids. The DNA for the CDR3 is TGCGCCAGCAGCCAAGTCCCGGACTTCGAAGAGACCCAGTACTTC. It specifies CASSQVPDFEETQYF.

This clonotype appeared many times. This rearrangement joins TRBV12-3 or TRBV12-4 to TRBJ2-7, with 7 bases matching TRBD1. The junction had 12 bases not matched to a gene; V was cut back by 5 bases and J by 5 bases. CDR3 size: 15 residues. This CDR3 is CASSQTGAARDEQYF. Here the CDR3 DNA reads TGTGCCAGCAGTCAAACAGGGGCAGCTCGAGACGAGCAGTACTTC.

This clonotype has a handful of counts. The chain has TRBV3-1 and TRBJ1-3; D is possibly TRBD1 (6 bases). V shed 4 bases and J shed 0 bases, with 10 bases lying between them. Germline CDR1 and CDR2: LGHDT and YNNKEL (reference sequence). The CDR3 contains 15 residues. CDR3 nucleotide sequence: TGTGCCAGCAGCCTTGGGACAACCTCTGGAAACACCATATATTTT. Protein product: CASSLGTTSGNTIYF.

This clonotype was seen repeatedly, ten times or more. One end of the junction fails to match germline, which may point to a read error. This sequence joins TRBV12-5 and TRBJ1-5; D might be TRBD1 (5 bases). Germline CDR1 and CDR2: LGHNT and FRNRAP. This CDR3 spans 13 amino acids. CDR3 bases: TGTGCTAGTGGATTGGGGCTTGATCAGCCCCAGCATTTT. Protein product: CASGLGLDQPQHF.

Concerning this clonotype itself: At one of its ends the junction is not consistent with the germline gene, which may arise from a read error. The rearrangement uses TRBV6-2 or TRBV6-3 and TRBJ1-2; D ambiguous. Germline V gene sequence: CDR1 MNHEY, CDR2 SVGEGT. The CDR3 spans 16 residues. Here the CDR3 reads CASSYSGKGNNYGYIF. As DNA, the CDR3 is TGTGCCAGCAGTTACTCCGGGAAAGGGAATAACTATGGCTACATCTTC.

The chain has TRBV27 and TRBJ1-5; no firm D call. The CDR3 extends over 14 amino acids. The V and J ends lost 5 bases and 3 bases respectively, with 11 bases between them. Germline CDR1 and CDR2: MNHEY and SMNVEV (reference sequence). The chain's CDR3 is CASSMTWDNQPQHF. CDR3 nucleotide sequence: TGTGCCAGCAGTATGACCTGGGACAATCAGCCCCAGCATTTT.

As for this clonotype: A read error may be the cause here, since a much bigger clone is one base away. The chain couples TRBV5-6 to TRBJ2-5; 8 bases are shared with TRBD2. V shed 4 bases and J 7 bases; nucleotides not matched to a gene: 21. CDR1 and CDR2 (germline): SGHDT, YYEEEE. The CDR3 contains 18 residues. CDR3 DNA: TGTGCCAGCAGCGTCGCCGGCGGGGGGCGCCGGGGCAGGGGGACCCAGTACTTC. It specifies CASSVAGGGRRGRGTQYF.

This clonotype was observed many times. This chain uses TRBV19 with TRBJ1-5; TRBD1 matches at 7 bases. CDR1 LNHDA and CDR2 SQIVND come from the germline V gene (reference sequence). V shed 7 bases and J 4 bases; nucleotides not matched to a gene: 7. CDR3 size: 14 residues. In nucleotides, the CDR3 is TGTGCCAGTAAGACGTGGGACAGAAATCAGCCCCAGCATTTT. This sequence encodes CASKTWDRNQPQHF.

In this sample, this clonotype turned up many times. The chain uses TRBV2 and TRBJ2-1; TRBD2 matches at 8 bases. J gave up 3 bases and V 6 bases, and 10 bases lay outside the gene matches. CDR1 and CDR2 from the germline V gene are SNHLY and FYNNEI. This CDR3 comprises 16 residues. The CDR3 DNA follows: TGTGCCAGCAGCGCTCGTTTAGCGGGGCACTACAATGAGCAGTTCTTC. This translates into CASSARLAGHYNEQFF.

The chain carries TRBV6-7 and TRBJ1-1; 9 positions match TRBD1. TRBV6-7 qualifies as an ORF whose function is uncertain. This CDR3 spans 17 amino acids. V lost 5 bases to trimming and J lost 0 bases; unmatched junction nucleotides: 10. The CDR3 loop reads CASSPNRDRDLNTEAFF. CDR3 nucleotide sequence: TGTGCCAGCAGTCCTAACCGGGACAGGGACCTGAACACTGAAGCTTTCTTT.

This clonotype was counted many times. V usage is TRBV12-3 or TRBV12-4 and J usage is TRBJ1-1, with D possibly being TRBD1 (5 bases). Trimming removed 3 bases at V and 3 bases at J, with 8 bases between. CDR3 length: 13 amino acids. The DNA of the CDR3 is TGTGCCAGCAGTTTTCTGGGGCACACTGAAGCTTTCTTT. Its protein is CASSFLGHTEAFF.

The chain links TRBV30 to TRBJ1-2; no reliable D call. This CDR3 has 14 amino acids. Per germline, CDR1 GTSNPN and CDR2 SVGIG (reference sequence). Trimming removed 0 bases at V and 4 bases at J, with 12 bases between. CDR3 amino acids: CAWSVRQQSYGYTF. Written as DNA, the CDR3 is TGTGCCTGGAGTGTACGCCAACAGAGCTATGGCTACACCTTC.

This clonotype has a handful of counts. This rearrangement joins TRBV9 to TRBJ2-1; 10 bases align to TRBD2. The CDR3 length is 15 residues. Per germline, CDR1 SGDLS and CDR2 YYNGEE. Trimming at V came to 4 bases and at J to 2 bases, leaving 3 bases not matched to a gene. CDR3 residues: CASSPGTSAYNEQFF. The CDR3 nucleotides are TGTGCCAGCAGCCCCGGGACTAGCGCCTACAATGAGCAGTTCTTC.

This clonotype showed up many times. J is TRBJ2-2 and V is TRBV20-1; the D gene could be TRBD1 or TRBD2 (6 bases each). The germline gives CDR1 DFQATT, CDR2 SNEGSKA (reference sequence). Between the trimmed V and J ends, which lost 0 bases and 5 bases, there was a span of 22 bases. The CDR3 covers 18 residues. The CDR3 DNA reads TGCAGTGCTAGAGACCAGGGGCGGGACGGGAGACGGACCGGGGAGCTGTTTTTT. It encodes CSARDQGRDGRRTGELFF.

The chain joins TRBV29-1 to TRBJ1-1; no firm D call. This CDR3 has 13 residues. V dropped 7 bases and J dropped 1 base, with 13 bases sitting between them. CDR1 is SQVTM, CDR2 ANQGSEA, per germline. The CDR3 spells CSAQVRENTEAFF. The DNA of the CDR3 is TGCAGCGCCCAAGTAAGAGAGAACACTGAAGCTTTCTTT.

Only a few counts were recorded for this clonotype. In DNA, the CDR3 is TGTGCCAGCAGTTTAAATAAGGGGAGCTACACCTTC. Its protein is CASSLNKGSYTF. The gene calls are TRBV6-5 and TRBJ1-2; D possibly corresponds to TRBD1 (5 bases). Between the trimmed V and J ends, which lost 4 bases and 9 bases, there was a span of 12 bases. CDR1 and CDR2 from the germline V gene are MNHEY and SVGAGI. CDR3 length equals 12 residues.

This chain uses TRBV24-1 with TRBJ2-5; 8 nucleotides agree with TRBD2. The germline CDR1 and CDR2 sequences are KGHDR and SFDVKD. V lost 6 bases to trimming and J lost 0 bases; unmatched junction nucleotides: 11. CDR3 length: 17 amino acids. The CDR3 DNA sequence: TGTGCCACCAGTTCGGGTAGAGCTAGCGGGTACCAAGAGACCCAGTACTTC. It encodes CATSSGRASGYQETQYF.

This clonotype was observed at least ten times. The gene calls are TRBV7-4 and TRBJ1-6, with D unclear. The CDR3 consists of 18 residues. The germline V gene encodes CDR1 SGHVT and CDR2 SQSDAQ. V lost 1 base to trimming and J lost 10 bases, with 23 bases between them. The CDR3: CASSLVFLVQAERSPLHF. Here the CDR3 DNA reads TGTGCCAGCAGCTTAGTATTTTTGGTGCAGGCCGAGAGGTCACCCCTCCACTTT. Supplemented by reference TRBV7-4 and TRBJ1-6, the full variable domain reads GAGVSQSPRYKVAKRGRDVALRCDSISGHVTLYWYRQTLGQGSEVLTYSQSDAQRDKSGRPSGRFSAERPERSVSTLKIQRTEQGDSAVYLCASSLVFLVQAERSPLHFGNGTRLTVT.

This clonotype was picked up many times. The chain couples TRBV5-5 to TRBJ2-5, with 7 nucleotides matching TRBD1. Trimming removed 3 bases from V and 4 bases from J; junction bases left unmatched: 9. This CDR3 spans 15 amino acids. Per the germline V gene, CDR1 is SGHKS and CDR2 is YYEKEE (reference sequence). The CDR3 DNA is TGTGCCAGCAGCTCCCGGGACAGTGGAATAGAGACCCAGTACTTC. It codes for CASSSRDSGIETQYF.

The table lists this clonotype with a few counts. This rearrangement joins TRBV11-2 to TRBJ2-2; 7 bases fit TRBD1. The CDR3 spans 15 residues. Per the germline V gene, CDR1 is SGHAT and CDR2 is FQNNGV. Losses at the gene ends were 2 bases for V and 5 bases for J; bases not matched to a gene: 5. As DNA, the CDR3 is TGTGCCAGCAGCTTATTGACAGGGCAGACCGGGGAGCTGTTTTTT. This codes for CASSLLTGQTGELFF.

This clonotype was recorded at least ten times. The rearrangement joins TRBV7-2 to TRBJ1-2; possible D gene TRBD1, 5 bases. The CDR3 sequence is 12 residues long. Germline lookup yields CDR1 SGHTA and CDR2 FQGNSA. Trimming removed 2 bases from V and 5 bases from J, with 6 bases in between. DNA for the CDR3: TGTGCCAGCAGCTTACAGGGTTATGGCTACACCTTC. It translates to CASSLQGYGYTF.

This clonotype was seen many times. The chain recombines TRBV29-1 with TRBJ1-2, with 7 bases identical to TRBD1. Germline V lookup: CDR1 SQVTM, CDR2 ANQGSEA. This CDR3 region has 12 residues. The V gene end was trimmed by 3 bases and the J gene end by 2 bases; junction bases not matched to a gene: 0. CDR3 region: CSVEGQNYGYTF. In nucleotides, the CDR3 is TGCAGCGTTGAGGGACAGAACTATGGCTACACCTTC.

As to this clonotype: A much larger clone differs by one base, so this may be a read error. The chain carries TRBV7-8 and TRBJ2-2; a weak D match, TRBD2 (5 bases). This CDR3 contains 14 residues. Germline lookup yields CDR1 SGHVS and CDR2 FQNEAQ. CDR3: CASSPQTNTGELSF. CDR3 nucleotide sequence: TGTGCCAGCAGCCCTCAGACGAACACCGGGGAGCTGTCTTTT. Full variable domain (remainder filled in from reference TRBV7-8 and TRBJ2-2): GAGVSQSPRYKVAKRGQDVALRCDPISGHVSLFWYQQALGQGPEFLTYFQNEAQLDKSGLPSDRFFAERPEGSVSTLKIQRTQQEDSAVYLCASSPQTNTGELSFGEGSRLTVL.

As concerns this clonotype: A read error is likely, as this CDR3 ends without the conserved phenylalanine or tryptophan. This sequence joins TRBV20-1 and TRBJ1-5; D gene ambiguous. The germline CDR1 and CDR2 sequences are DFQATT and SNEGSKA (reference sequence). With 5 bases removed from V and 7 bases from J, the gap between germline ends came to 18 bases. The CDR3 consists of 14 residues. CDR3 in amino acids: CSAARAKREQPQHL. Here the CDR3 DNA reads TGCAGTGCTGCACGGGCCAAGCGGGAGCAGCCCCAGCATCTT.

At least ten counts were recorded for this clonotype. V usage is TRBV9 and J usage is TRBJ1-1, with no clear D. The CDR3 runs to 13 residues. Germline-derived CDR1 and CDR2 are SGDLS and YYNGEE. The V end lost 0 bases, the J end lost 1 base, and 4 bases lay between the germline ends. DNA for the CDR3: TGTGCCAGCAGCGTAGGGCCGAACACTGAAGCTTTCTTT. Its protein is CASSVGPNTEAFF.

The chain couples TRBV5-1 to TRBJ2-3; TRBD2 agrees at 11 bases. This CDR3 spans 14 amino acids. Losses at the gene ends were 4 bases for V and 5 bases for J; bases not matched to a gene: 3. Germline CDR1 SGHRS, CDR2 YFSETQ. The CDR3 DNA follows: TGCGCCAGCAGCCCTGGGACTAGCGGAGATACGCAGTATTTT. Protein sequence: CASSPGTSGDTQYF.